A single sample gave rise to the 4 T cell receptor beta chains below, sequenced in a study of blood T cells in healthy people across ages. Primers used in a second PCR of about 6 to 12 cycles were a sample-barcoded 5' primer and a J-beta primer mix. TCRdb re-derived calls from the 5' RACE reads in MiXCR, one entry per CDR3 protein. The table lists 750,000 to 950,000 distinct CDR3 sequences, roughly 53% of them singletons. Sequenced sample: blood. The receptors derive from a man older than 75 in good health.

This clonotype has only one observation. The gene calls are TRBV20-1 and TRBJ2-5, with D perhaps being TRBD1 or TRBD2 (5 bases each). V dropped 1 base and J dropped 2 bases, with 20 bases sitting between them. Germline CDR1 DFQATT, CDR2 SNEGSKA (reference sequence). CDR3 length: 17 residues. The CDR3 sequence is CSARARGRTIRQETQYF. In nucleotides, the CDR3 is TGCAGTGCTAGAGCCCGGGGCAGGACAATACGACAAGAGACCCAGTACTTC.

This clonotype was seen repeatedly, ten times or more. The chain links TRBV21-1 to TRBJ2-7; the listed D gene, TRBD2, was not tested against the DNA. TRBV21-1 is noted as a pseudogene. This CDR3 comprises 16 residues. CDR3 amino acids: CASSKKGVGQTYEQYF. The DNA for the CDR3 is TGTGCCAGCAGCAAGAAGGGAGTAGGACAAACCTACGAGCAGTACTTC.

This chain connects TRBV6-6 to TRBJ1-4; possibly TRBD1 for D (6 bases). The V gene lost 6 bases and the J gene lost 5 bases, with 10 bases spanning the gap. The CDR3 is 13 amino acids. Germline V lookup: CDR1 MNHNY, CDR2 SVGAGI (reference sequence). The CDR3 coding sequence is TGTGCCAGCAGAGGGGGGTCCAATGAAAAACTGTTTTTT. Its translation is CASRGGSNEKLFF.

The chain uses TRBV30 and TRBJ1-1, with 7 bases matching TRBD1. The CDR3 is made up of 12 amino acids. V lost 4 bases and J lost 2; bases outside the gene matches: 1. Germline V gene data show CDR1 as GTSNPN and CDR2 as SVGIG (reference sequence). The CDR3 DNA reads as TGTGCCTGGAACAGGGGTAACACTGAAGCTTTCTTT. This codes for CAWNRGNTEAFF.